A single sample is the source of the 7 T cell receptor beta chains below, sequenced in a study of control samples from healthy donors and cancer patients. Sequencing used immunoSEQ multiplex PCR; TCRdb keeps in-frame clones, though not all of them. The sample shows approximately 3,000 clones, approximately 94% of them seen only once. The sample was PBMCs. Source of these receptors: a man aged 65 to 79 with lung cancer.

The chain has TRBV19 and TRBJ2-1, with 9 bases aligning to TRBD2. Trimming at V came to 9 bases and at J to 5 bases, leaving 5 bases not matched to a gene. This CDR3 is 13 amino acids long. Germline V gives CDR1 LNHDA, CDR2 SQIVND (reference sequence). CDR3 coding DNA: TGTGCCAGGCGGGGCGGGGGGGACAATGAGCAGTTCTTC. Its protein product is CARRGGGDNEQFF.

This chain uses TRBV11-3 with TRBJ2-5, with TRBD2 as a possible D gene (5 bases). Germline values: CDR1 SGHNT, CDR2 YENEEA. The V end lost 1 base, the J end lost 5 bases, and 20 bases lay between the germline ends. This CDR3 is built from 17 residues. CDR3 residues: CASSLGTGLEGLETQYF. The CDR3 nucleotides are TGTGCCAGCAGCTTAGGGACCGGACTGGAAGGTCTGGAGACCCAGTACTTC.

V is TRBV5-4 and J is TRBJ1-2; D remains unclear. CDR1 SGHNT and CDR2 YYREEE come from the germline V gene (reference sequence). CDR3 length: 13 amino acids. V lost 5 bases and J lost 3, with 11 bases in between. CDR3 sequence (DNA): TGTGCCAGCAGGAGGACGGCGGACTATGGCTACACCTTC. Translated: CASRRTADYGYTF.

The CDR3, as DNA: TGTGCCAGCAGCTCGGGAGAGCGGTCCGATCAGCCCCAGCATTTT. Its protein is CASSSGERSDQPQHF. The genes are TRBV7-8 and TRBJ1-5; D is undetermined. Trimming took 4 bases from V and 5 from J, leaving 15 bases between them. Germline V gene data show CDR1 as SGHVS and CDR2 as FQNEAQ. The CDR3 extends over 15 amino acids.

Regarding this clone: A junction boundary mismatches the germline segment, possibly from a read error. The J gene is TRBJ1-2, the V gene TRBV2; D is undetermined. Germline CDR1 reads SNHLY; CDR2 reads FYNNEI. The length of the CDR3 is 14 residues. Here the CDR3 DNA reads TGTGCCAGCAGGGAAGGGTTGGGCCGCTATGGCTACACCTTC. Its translation is CASREGLGRYGYTF.

The genes are TRBV29-1 and TRBJ2-4; D is ambiguous. Germline CDR1 reads SQVTM; CDR2 reads ANQGSEA. Trimming shortened V by 4 bases and J by 0 bases, and 7 bases separated the two germline ends. This CDR3 is 13 amino acids long. The CDR3 region is CSVVERAKNIQYF. The CDR3 coding sequence is TGCAGCGTTGTGGAGAGAGCCAAAAACATTCAGTACTTC.

This chain connects TRBV4-1 to TRBJ1-2; 11 bases fit TRBD1. J gave up 8 bases and V 5 bases, and 4 bases lay outside the gene matches. The CDR3 extends over 13 amino acids. Looked up from germline, CDR1 is MGHRA and CDR2 is YSYEKL. CDR3 amino acids: CASSGQGARGYTF. CDR3 DNA sequence: TGCGCCAGCAGCGGACAGGGGGCGCGAGGCTACACCTTC.